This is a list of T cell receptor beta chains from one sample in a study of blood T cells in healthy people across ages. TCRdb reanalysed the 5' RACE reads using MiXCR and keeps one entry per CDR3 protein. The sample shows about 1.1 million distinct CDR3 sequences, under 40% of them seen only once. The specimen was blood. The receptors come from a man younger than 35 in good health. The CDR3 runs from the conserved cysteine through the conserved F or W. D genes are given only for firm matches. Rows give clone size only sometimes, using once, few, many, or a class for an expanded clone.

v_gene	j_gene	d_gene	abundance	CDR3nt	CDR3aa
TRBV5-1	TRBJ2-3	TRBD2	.	TGCGCCAGCAGCACCGGGACTACCTTAAGCACAGATACGCAGTATTTT	CASSTGTTLSTDTQYF
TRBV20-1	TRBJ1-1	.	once	TGCAGTGCCCCGGGGCCGGGGGGAAACACTGAAGCTTTCTTT	CSAPGPGGNTEAFF
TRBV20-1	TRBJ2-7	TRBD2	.	TGCAGTGCTAGAGACTCGGTACTAGCGGTCTACGAGCAGTACTTC	CSARDSVLAVYEQYF
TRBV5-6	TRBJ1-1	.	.	TGTGCCAGCAGCTTGGGAGTAGGAAGTATCAGGGAGGCTGAAGCTTTCTTT	CASSLGVGSIREAEAFF
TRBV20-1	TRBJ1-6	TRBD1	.	TGCAGTGCTAGAGATCGGGACAGTTATAATTCACCCCTCCACTTT	CSARDRDSYNSPLHF
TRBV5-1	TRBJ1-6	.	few	TGCGCCAGCAGCCCCCAGGAGAGCTCCTATAATTCACCCCTCCACTTT	CASSPQESSYNSPLHF
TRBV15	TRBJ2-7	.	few	TGTGCCACCAGCAGAGATGTAGTATTTATTCCCAGACAAGTAGAAAACTACGAGCAGTACTTC	CATSRDVVFIPRQVENYEQYF
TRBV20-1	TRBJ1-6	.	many	TGCAGTGCGCAGAGATTCGGGGCAGCAAACCGAAATTCACCCCTCCACTTT	CSAQRFGAANRNSPLHF
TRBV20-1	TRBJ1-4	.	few	TGCAGTGCCGGTCTCGGGTCAAATCTCCATGAAAAACTGTTTTTT	CSAGLGSNLHEKLFF
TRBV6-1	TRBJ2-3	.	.	TGTGCCAGCAGACCCGGGGCTACAGGCCTGGGGACGCAGTATTTT	CASRPGATGLGTQYF
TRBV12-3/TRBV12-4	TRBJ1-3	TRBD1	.	TGTGCCAGCACCCACACAGGGGAACAGAACACCATATATTTT	CASTHTGEQNTIYF
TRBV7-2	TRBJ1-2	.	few	TGTGCCAGCAGCTTAGTGTCCAGGCAACCAAACTATGGCTACACCTTC	CASSLVSRQPNYGYTF
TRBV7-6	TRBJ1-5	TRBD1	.	TGTGCCAGCAGCTTAGCAGGGGGCGAGGATCAGCCCCAGCATTTT	CASSLAGGEDQPQHF
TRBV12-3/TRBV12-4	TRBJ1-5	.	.	TGTGCCAGCAGTTTAAACGGGCAGCCCCAGCATTTT	CASSLNGQPQHF
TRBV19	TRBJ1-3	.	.	TGTGCCAGTAGTTCACTTGGACAACAGGGCGCGTCTGGAAACACCGCATATTTT	CASSSLGQQGASGNTAYF
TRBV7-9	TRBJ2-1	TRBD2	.	TGTGCCAGCAGCTCACGGACTAGCGGGGGTTTCGATGAGCAGTTCTTC	CASSSRTSGGFDEQFF
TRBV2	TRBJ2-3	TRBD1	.	TGTGCCAGCATAGACAGGGTTGTGACAGATACGCAGTATTTT	CASIDRVVTDTQYF
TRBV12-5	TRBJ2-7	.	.	TGTGCTAGTGGTGTATCGTACGAGCAGTACTTC	CASGVSYEQYF
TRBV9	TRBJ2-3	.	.	TGTGCCAGCAGCGTCACAGGGTCAGATACGCAGTATTTT	CASSVTGSDTQYF
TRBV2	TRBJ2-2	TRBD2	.	TGTGCCAGCAGACAAACCGGGACTAGGGGTACCGGGGAGCTGTTTTTT	CASRQTGTRGTGELFF
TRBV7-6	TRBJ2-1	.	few	TGTGCCAGCAGCTTAGCTCCAGGACACCGTGAGCAGTTCTTC	CASSLAPGHREQFF
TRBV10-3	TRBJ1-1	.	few	TGTGCCATCAGTGATCGGGCAACGATGAACACTGAAGCTTTCTTT	CAISDRATMNTEAFF
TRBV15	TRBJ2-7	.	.	TGTGCCACCAGCACCCGTCGGGACGGAGCCTACGAGCAGTACTTC	CATSTRRDGAYEQYF
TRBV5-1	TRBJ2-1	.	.	TGCGCCAGCAGCTTGTCAGGGGAGCAGGATGAGCAGTTCTTC	CASSLSGEQDEQFF
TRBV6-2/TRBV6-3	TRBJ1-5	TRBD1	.	TGTGCCAGCAGTTCCCCGGCCCGGACAGGGAAAAGCAATCAGCCCCAGCATTTT	CASSSPARTGKSNQPQHF
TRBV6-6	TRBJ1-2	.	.	TGTGCCAGCAGTTCCGGGACGGAGGAAGACCGCTATGGCTACACCTTC	CASSSGTEEDRYGYTF
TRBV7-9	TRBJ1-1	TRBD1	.	TGTGCCAGCTTAGGCAGGGGGCTATCTGAAGCTTTCTTT	CASLGRGLSEAFF
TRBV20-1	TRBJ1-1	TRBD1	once	TGCAGTGCTAGAGTGTCACAGGGGGCCACTGAAGCTTTCTTT	CSARVSQGATEAFF
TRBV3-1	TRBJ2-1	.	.	TGTGCCAGCAGCCGAAAAGGGAATTCCTACAATGAGCAGTTCTTC	CASSRKGNSYNEQFF
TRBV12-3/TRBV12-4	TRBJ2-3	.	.	TGTGCCAGCAGTTGGGTGAGAGCAGATACGCAGTATTTT	CASSWVRADTQYF
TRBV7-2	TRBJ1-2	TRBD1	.	TGTGCCAGCAGCTCCCGGACAGGACACTATGGCTACACCTTC	CASSSRTGHYGYTF
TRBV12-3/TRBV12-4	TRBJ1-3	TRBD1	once	TGTGCCAGCAGCCCGGGACAGTCTGGAAACACCATATATTTT	CASSPGQSGNTIYF
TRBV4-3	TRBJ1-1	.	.	TGCGCCAGCAGCCAAGACAGGATTACGGTTAACACTGAAGTTTTCTTT	CASSQDRITVNTEVFF
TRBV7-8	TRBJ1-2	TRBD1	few	TGTGCCAGCAGCTTGTCCGGGACAGCTAACTATGGCTACACCTTC	CASSLSGTANYGYTF
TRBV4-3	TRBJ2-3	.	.	TGCGCCAGCAGCCAAGGAGGGGTATCAGATACGCAGTATTTT	CASSQGGVSDTQYF
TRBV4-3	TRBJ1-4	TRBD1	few	TGCGCCAGCAGCCAATTGGTACGAAAACAGGGGGCGGCAAATGAAAAACTGTTTTTT	CASSQLVRKQGAANEKLFF
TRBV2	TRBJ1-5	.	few	TGTGCCAGCAGTAAGGGGGTGGGCAATCAGCCCCAGCATTTT	CASSKGVGNQPQHF
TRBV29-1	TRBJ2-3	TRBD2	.	TGCAGCCCTAGCGGGGGGGCGGGGGATACGCAGTATTTT	CSPSGGAGDTQYF
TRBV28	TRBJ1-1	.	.	TGTGCCAGCAGACCAGGGACCACTGAAGCTTTCTTT	CASRPGTTEAFF
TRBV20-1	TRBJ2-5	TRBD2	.	TGCAGTGCTAGAGAAAGACTAGCGGGGTCTAGTGAGCAGTACTTC	CSARERLAGSSEQYF
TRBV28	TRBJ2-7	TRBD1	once	TGTGCCAGCACTATTGGTGGGGGACAGGGTTACGAGCAGTACTTC	CASTIGGGQGYEQYF
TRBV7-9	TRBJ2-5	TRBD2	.	TGTGCCAGCCTGGGAGGGCTTAGGGATGAGCAGTACTTC	CASLGGLRDEQYF
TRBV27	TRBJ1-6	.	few	TGTGCCAGCAGTTTCAGTTATTCACCCCTCCACTTT	CASSFSYSPLHF